One and the same sample provided the 16 T cell receptor beta chains below, sequenced in a study of radiation and T cells in renal cell carcinoma. The method was immunoSEQ multiplex PCR; TCRdb's version includes in-frame clones alone and lacks a portion of them. The sample lists about 86,000 clones, approximately 80% occurring once. Time point: blood 4 weeks post-SBRT, at nephrectomy. Treatment described: 15 Gy SBRT to primary tumor, nephrectomy 4 weeks later. The source material was blood, sampled from a patient whose treatment included radiotherapy and nephrectomy. These receptors were collected from a man aged 45-60 years with renal cell carcinoma.

This clone was counted a single time. The chain carries TRBV5-1 and TRBJ1-2; 8 nucleotides line up with TRBD1. Germline assignment: CDR1 SGHRS and CDR2 YFSETQ. J lost 7 bases, V lost 2 bases, and 4 bases had no gene match. The CDR3 covers 13 residues. The CDR3 reads CASSFQGAPGYTF. The CDR3 region has the DNA TGCGCCAGCAGCTTCCAGGGGGCCCCTGGCTACACCTTC.

This clone was counted only a few times. This rearrangement joins TRBV14 to TRBJ1-1; maybe TRBD1 (6 bases). V was shortened by 4 bases and J by 5 bases, with 17 bases between the two germline ends. Germline V gene lookup returns CDR1 SGHDN and CDR2 FVKESK. The CDR3 covers 15 residues. The CDR3 region is CASSPRGVWVTEAFF. The CDR3 DNA reads as TGTGCCAGCAGCCCCAGGGGAGTCTGGGTTACTGAAGCTTTCTTT.

CDR3 region: CASKAGGLSYEQYF. The CDR3 bases are TGTGCCAGCAAGGCGGGGGGGCTCTCCTACGAGCAGTACTTC. V and J are TRBV28 and TRBJ2-7, with 9 bases identical to TRBD2. J was trimmed by 0 bases and V by 7 bases; bases with no gene match: 4. This CDR3 has 14 amino acids. Germline CDR1 and CDR2: MDHEN and SYDVKM.

This clone was recorded only once. The genes are TRBV30 and TRBJ2-1; TRBD2 might be the D (6 bases). The V and J ends lost 4 bases and 1 base respectively, with 11 bases between them. CDR1 GTSNPN and CDR2 SVGIG come from the germline V gene (reference sequence). This CDR3 is built from 14 residues. CDR3 protein: CAWIGSRSYNEQFF. CDR3 coding DNA: TGTGCCTGGATCGGGAGTAGGTCCTACAATGAGCAGTTCTTC.

This clone was seen only once. The chain couples TRBV4-3 to TRBJ2-2, with 7 positions matching TRBD2. Germline lookup yields CDR1 LGHNA and CDR2 YSLEER. With V trimmed by 0 bases and J by 5 bases, 3 bases remained unmatched. The CDR3 totals 15 residues. The CDR3 DNA reads as TGCGCCAGCAGCCAAGAGGGCGGGAGAACCGGGGAGCTGTTTTTT. Translated, it gives CASSQEGGRTGELFF.

The CDR3 loop reads CASSLEKRTEAFF. The CDR3 DNA reads as TGTGCCAGCAGCTTAGAAAAACGCACTGAAGCTTTCTTT. This sequence joins TRBV7-8 and TRBJ1-1; D ambiguous. Deletions cut 1 base from V and 4 bases from J, with 7 bases between. The CDR3 has 13 residues. Germline V gene data show CDR1 as SGHVS and CDR2 as FQNEAQ.

The chain couples TRBV5-4 to TRBJ1-1, with a possible D match to TRBD1 (6 bases). This CDR3 has 18 amino acids. Germline CDR1 and CDR2: SGHNT and YYREEE (reference sequence). V lost 0 bases and J lost 0, with 18 bases in between. The DNA for the CDR3 is TGTGCCAGCAGCTTGGGGGTGTGGGGGGCCGCTTTGAACACTGAAGCTTTCTTT. Protein product: CASSLGVWGAALNTEAFF.

The CDR3 DNA reads TGTGCCAGCAGCCCGGAAACTCGCGGGACTAGCGGGTGGATTGACGAGCAGTACTTC. As protein: CASSPETRGTSGWIDEQYF. The chain employs TRBV11-2 and TRBJ2-7; 12 positions match TRBD2. The germline CDR1 and CDR2 sequences are SGHAT and FQNNGV. CDR3 length equals 19 residues. The V and J ends lost 5 bases and 5 bases, in that order; junction bases with no gene match: 19.

The rearrangement uses TRBV23-1 and TRBJ1-2; D may be TRBD1 (6 bases). TRBV23-1 has ORF status, its function being uncertain. V gave up 4 bases and J gave up 1 base, with 16 bases separating them. The CDR3 covers 16 residues. The CDR3, as DNA: TGCGCCAGCAGTCTTCCCGGGACACCTCATAACTATGGCTACACCTTC. Its translation is CASSLPGTPHNYGYTF.

The V and J genes are TRBV27 and TRBJ1-5; the D gene is possibly TRBD1 (5 bases). Deletions cut 6 bases from V and 1 base from J, with 10 bases between. CDR1 is MNHEY and CDR2 is SMNVEV in the germline V gene (reference sequence). The length of the CDR3 is 14 residues. The CDR3 sequence is CASREGFSNQPQHF. Written as DNA, the CDR3 is TGTGCCAGCAGAGAGGGGTTCAGCAATCAGCCCCAGCATTTT.

The chain is built from TRBV6-1 and TRBJ1-1, with 7 bases lining up with TRBD1. CDR1 and CDR2 from the germline V gene are MNHNS and SASEGT. The CDR3 consists of 14 residues. The junction had 11 bases not matched to a gene; V was cut back by 6 bases and J by 7 bases. CDR3 DNA: TGTGCCAGCAGGCAGCCCGACAGGGCAGGTGAAGCTTTCTTT. Translated: CASRQPDRAGEAFF.

This rearrangement joins TRBV9 to TRBJ2-7; 8 nucleotides match TRBD2. The V gene end was trimmed by 0 bases and the J gene end by 0 bases; junction bases not matched to a gene: 2. The length of the CDR3 is 15 residues. Germline V gives CDR1 SGDLS, CDR2 YYNGEE. The CDR3 sequence: CASSVGAGGSYEQYF. CDR3 coding DNA: TGTGCCAGCAGCGTAGGGGCGGGAGGCTCCTACGAGCAGTACTTC.

The chain links TRBV7-8 to TRBJ2-5; D call uncertain. With the DNA end fitting TRBJ2-7 better, the J assignment may be wrong. CDR3 size: 15 residues. The V gene's germline CDR1 is SGHVS and CDR2 FQNEAQ. CDR3 sequence: CASSSASGLLGEQYF. CDR3 sequence (DNA): TGTGCCAGCAGCTCCGCATCTGGCCTCTTAGGCGAGCAGTACTTC.

The chain couples TRBV2 to TRBJ2-3, with D possibly being TRBD1 or TRBD2 (5 bases each). The CDR3 extends over 13 amino acids. Between the trimmed V and J ends, which lost 5 bases and 8 bases, there was a span of 14 bases. The V gene's germline CDR1 is SNHLY and CDR2 FYNNEI. CDR3 sequence (DNA): TGTGCCAGCAGTAATAGCGAAAGGGGTACGCAGTATTTT. This sequence encodes CASSNSERGTQYF.

The V call is TRBV7-8, the J call TRBJ1-2, with D unresolved. V dropped 1 base and J dropped 7 bases, with 10 bases sitting between them. The CDR3 runs 13 residues. Looked up from germline, CDR1 is SGHVS and CDR2 is FQNEAQ. In DNA form, the CDR3 reads TGTGCCAGCAGCTTAGTTAGGGCAGGTGGCTACACCTTC. Encoded protein: CASSLVRAGGYTF. The variable domain in full, completed from reference TRBV7-8 and TRBJ1-2, reads GAGVSQSPRYKVAKRGQDVALRCDPISGHVSLFWYQQALGQGPEFLTYFQNEAQLDKSGLPSDRFFAERPEGSVSTLKIQRTQQEDSAVYLCASSLVRAGGYTFGSGTRLTVV.

V gene TRBV25-1 combines with J gene TRBJ2-5, with 8 bases matching TRBD2. V lost 7 bases, J lost 0 bases, and 7 bases stayed unmatched. The germline gives CDR1 MGHDK, CDR2 SYGVNS. The CDR3 has 15 amino acids. CDR3 amino acids: CASTSSGWYQETQYF. The DNA for the CDR3 is TGTGCCAGCACCTCTAGCGGGTGGTACCAAGAGACCCAGTACTTC.